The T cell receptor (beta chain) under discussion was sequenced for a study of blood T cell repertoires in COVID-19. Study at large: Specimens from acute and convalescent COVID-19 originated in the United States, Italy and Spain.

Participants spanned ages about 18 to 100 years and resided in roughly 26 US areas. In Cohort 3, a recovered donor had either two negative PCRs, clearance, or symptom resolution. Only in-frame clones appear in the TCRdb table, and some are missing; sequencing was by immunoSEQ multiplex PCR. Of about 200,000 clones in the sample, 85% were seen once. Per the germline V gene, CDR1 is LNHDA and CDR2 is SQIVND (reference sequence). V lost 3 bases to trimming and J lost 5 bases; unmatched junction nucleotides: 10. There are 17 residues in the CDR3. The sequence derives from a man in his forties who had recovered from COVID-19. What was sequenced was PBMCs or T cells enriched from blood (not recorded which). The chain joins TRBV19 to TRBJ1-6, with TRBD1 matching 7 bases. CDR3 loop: CASSIYSGTADNSPLHF. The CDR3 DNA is TGTGCCAGTAGTATTTATTCCGGGACAGCTGATAATTCACCCCTCCACTTT.